This is a list of T cell receptor beta chains from one sample in a study of CD8 T cells in ankylosing spondylitis. TCRdb independently ran MiXCR on the 5' RACE reads; one entry per CDR3 protein. The data show fewer than 250,000 distinct CDR3 sequences, over 9.5% seen once. Sequenced sample: blood, either unsorted or a sorted T cell fraction (not recorded which). Receptor source: a male donor with ankylosing spondylitis or in good health (not recorded which). The CDR3 runs from the conserved cysteine through the conserved F or W. The D gene is left open where the match is weak. Clone size, where shown, is once, few, many, or a class for clones that have expanded.

-,TRBJ2-7,TRBV7-2,-,TGTGCCAGCACCCTAGTGGGGGAGGCGGCTCCCTACGAGCAGTACTTC,CASTLVGEAAPYEQYF
-,TRBJ2-7,TRBV6-1,many,TGTGCCAGCAGTGAAAAATCGGGTCTAACCTACGAGCAGTACTTC,CASSEKSGLTYEQYF
TRBD1,TRBJ1-4,TRBV5-1,few,TGCGCCAGCAGCCTAGACAGGGTCGAAGGTGAAAAACTGTTTTTT,CASSLDRVEGEKLFF
TRBD2,TRBJ2-3,TRBV5-1,many,TGCGCCAGCAGCTCGGGACTAGCGGGGGGGCCTCGGAACACAGATACGCAGTATTTT,CASSSGLAGGPRNTDTQYF
-,TRBJ1-1,TRBV3-1,many,TGTGCCAGCAGCCAAGTAGAAGGGGACACTGAAGCTTTCTTT,CASSQVEGDTEAFF
TRBD1,TRBJ1-3,TRBV30,many,TGTGCCTGGAGTGCTACAGGGGACTTCTCTGGAAACACCATATATTTT,CAWSATGDFSGNTIYF
-,TRBJ2-5,TRBV5-1,many,TGCGCCAGCAGCTTGGATTGGCGAGAGACCCAGTACTTC,CASSLDWRETQYF
-,TRBJ2-1,TRBV2,many,TGTGCCAGCAGTGTTTATGATGAGCAGTTCTTC,CASSVYDEQFF
TRBD2,TRBJ2-7,TRBV6-1,many,TGTGCCAGCAGCCGCCTAGCGGATCCCTACTACGAGCAGTACTTC,CASSRLADPYYEQYF
-,TRBJ1-3,TRBV30,many,TGTGCCTGGAGAGGGAAGGGCTCTGGAAACACCATATATTTT,CAWRGKGSGNTIYF
-,TRBJ2-1,TRBV5-5,few,TGTGCCAGCAGCCCAGGGGCAGTGTACAATGAGCAGTTCTTC,CASSPGAVYNEQFF
-,TRBJ2-1,TRBV5-1,many,TGCGCCAGCAGGGAGCCGACTTACAATGAGCAGTTCTTC,CASREPTYNEQFF
-,TRBJ2-5,TRBV2,few,TGTGGGACTGCGGGGCGAGTGCGAGAGACCCAGTACTTC,CGTAGRVRETQYF
-,TRBJ2-1,TRBV21-1,-,TGTGCCAGCAGCGCTCCGACAGGGGTCTGCTACAATGAGCAGTTCTTC,CASSAPTGVCYNEQFF
-,TRBJ2-7,TRBV7-9,many,TGTGCCAGCAGTCAAGGGTCCGGGTCCTACGAGCAGTACTTC,CASSQGSGSYEQYF
TRBD2,TRBJ2-1,TRBV6-1,many,TGTGCCAGCAGCCACGGCGGGGCGGGAGGGGTCCACAATGAGCAGTTCTTC,CASSHGGAGGVHNEQFF
-,TRBJ1-1,TRBV7-2,-,TGTGCCAGCACCAAGCTTTGGGATGGGCCTGAAGCTTTCTTT,CASTKLWDGPEAFF
-,TRBJ2-5,TRBV20-1,many,TGCAGTGCTAGCGACCGACATGACCAAGAGACCCAGTACTTC,CSASDRHDQETQYF
TRBD2,TRBJ2-1,TRBV4-1,many,TGCGCCAGCAGCCAAGCTTCGACTAGCGCCCACAATGAGCAGTTCTTC,CASSQASTSAHNEQFF
-,TRBJ1-1,TRBV7-9,few,TGTGCCAGCAGCTTAGTGGTTTCTGAAGCTTTCTTT,CASSLVVSEAFF
-,TRBJ1-1,TRBV7-9,many,TGTGCCAGCAGTTCGGACATTCCTTTGGGGACTGAAGCTTTCTTT,CASSSDIPLGTEAFF
TRBD1,TRBJ1-2,TRBV25-1,-,TGTGCCAGCGGGGAAGTTTCCAGGGGGCTAGGTGGCTACACCTTC,CASGEVSRGLGGYTF
TRBD1,TRBJ2-1,TRBV6-1,many,TGTGCCAGCAGTGCCGGACAGGGTACCTACAATGAGCAGTTCTTC,CASSAGQGTYNEQFF
-,TRBJ1-1,TRBV30,many,TGTGCCTGGAGTGTACACAGGGACACTGAAGCTTTCTTT,CAWSVHRDTEAFF
-,TRBJ2-7,TRBV28,many,TGTGCCAGCGAAAGCAGGGGCTACGAGCAGTACTTC,CASESRGYEQYF
-,TRBJ2-3,TRBV12-3/TRBV12-4,-,TGTGCCAGTCTAGACAGCAACACAGATACGCAGTATTTT,CASLDSNTDTQYF
-,TRBJ1-2,TRBV3-1,-,TGTGCCAGCAGCCAAGATTTCGCCTTAAGCTATGGCTACACCTTC,CASSQDFALSYGYTF
-,TRBJ2-5,TRBV5-1,few,TGCGCCAGCAGCTTGTACATGGAGGGGGAGACCCAGTACTTC,CASSLYMEGETQYF
-,TRBJ2-3,TRBV2,-,TGTGCCAGCAGTGTTGAGCGCACCCACACAGATACGCAGTATTTT,CASSVERTHTDTQYF
-,TRBJ1-6,TRBV4-2,-,TGTGCCAGCAGCCAAGAGCAGGGGAGGTCACCCCTCCACTTT,CASSQEQGRSPLHF
-,TRBJ2-3,TRBV20-1,-,TGCTGTGCTAGAGATCGCAGCTCTAGCACAGATACGCAGTATTTT,CCARDRSSSTDTQYF
TRBD1,TRBJ2-7,TRBV6-1,many,TGTGCCAGCAGCCGTGACAGGGGCCGAGGCTACGAGCAGTACTTC,CASSRDRGRGYEQYF
-,TRBJ1-1,TRBV12-3/TRBV12-4,many,TGTGCCAGCACCTCACCCCTCGTCCTTGAAGCTTTCTTT,CASTSPLVLEAFF
-,TRBJ2-5,TRBV18,many,TGTGCCAGCTCACCACTACTCGCTCAAGAGACCCAGTACTTC,CASSPLLAQETQYF
-,TRBJ2-2,TRBV7-9,many,TGTGCCAGCAGCTCGCCCAGGGCCCGGAGGGACACCGGGGAGCTGTTTTTT,CASSSPRARRDTGELFF
TRBD1,TRBJ1-1,TRBV12-3/TRBV12-4,few,TGTGCCAGCTTCCCCCGGGGACAGGGGGCCGGGAACACTGAAGCTTTCTTT,CASFPRGQGAGNTEAFF
-,TRBJ2-3,TRBV30,few,TGTGCCTGGAGTGTAGGTCAGGGGGGAGAGGCAGATACGCAGTATTTT,CAWSVGQGGEADTQYF
-,TRBJ2-3,TRBV5-1,-,TGCGCCAGCAGCGGAGAGGGGCGCAGCACAGATACGCAGTATTTT,CASSGEGRSTDTQYF
TRBD1,TRBJ2-7,TRBV6-1,many,TGTGCCAGCAGTCGCAGGACAGGTCTCGTCTACGAGCAGTACTTC,CASSRRTGLVYEQYF
-,TRBJ2-1,TRBV19,few,TGTGCCAGTAGCCCAACTAGCTTTGAGCAGTTCTTC,CASSPTSFEQFF
-,TRBJ2-3,TRBV7-9,-,TGTACCAGCAGCTTAGGTCGGGGAGGCTCCACAGATACGCAGTATTTT,CTSSLGRGGSTDTQYF
-,TRBJ2-2,TRBV6-5,few,TGTGCCAGCAGTTACGGGCCTGGAGGCACCGGGGAGCTGTTTTTT,CASSYGPGGTGELFF
-,TRBJ1-1,TRBV10-3,many,TGTGCCATCAGAACAGACGGAGGGATGAACACTGAAGCTTTCTTT,CAIRTDGGMNTEAFF
-,TRBJ2-7,TRBV13,-,TGTGCCAGCAGCCCAACCCCTGCGGGCGAGCAGTACTTC,CASSPTPAGEQYF
-,TRBJ1-3,TRBV6-1,many,TGTGCCAGCAGTCGGTGGGGCTCTGGAAACACCATATATTTT,CASSRWGSGNTIYF
TRBD1,TRBJ1-5,TRBV20-1,many,TGCAGTGCTAGTCCTACAGGGGGCAACGAACAGCCCCAGCATTTT,CSASPTGGNEQPQHF
TRBD1,TRBJ2-7,TRBV2,-,TGTGCCAGCAGTGGAGACAGGGGGCGGGAGCAGTACTTC,CASSGDRGREQYF
-,TRBJ2-5,TRBV29-1,many,TGCAGCGTTGGGCCCTCGACAGGAAGAGAGACCCAGTACTTC,CSVGPSTGRETQYF
-,TRBJ1-2,TRBV12-3/TRBV12-4,many,TGTGCCAGCAGTTTCCCGGGGAGGGACGGCTACACCTTC,CASSFPGRDGYTF
TRBD2,TRBJ2-1,TRBV7-8,many,TGTGCCAGCAGCTTAAGGCGGGGGGCATCCTACAATGAGCAGTTCTTC,CASSLRRGASYNEQFF
-,TRBJ1-1,TRBV29-1,-,TGCAGCGTTGAAAAGGTGTTGGACGTGGGCACTGAAGCTTTCTTT,CSVEKVLDVGTEAFF
-,TRBJ1-1,TRBV5-1,many,TGCGCCAGCAGCCATACAGGATCTGAAGCTTTCTTT,CASSHTGSEAFF
-,TRBJ2-5,TRBV11-3,-,TGTGCCAGCAGCATAGTCGGAGAGACCCAGTACTTC,CASSIVGETQYF
TRBD2,TRBJ2-1,TRBV7-9,few,TGTGCCAGCAGCTCGTTTAGCGGGGACCATGAGCAGTTCTTC,CASSSFSGDHEQFF